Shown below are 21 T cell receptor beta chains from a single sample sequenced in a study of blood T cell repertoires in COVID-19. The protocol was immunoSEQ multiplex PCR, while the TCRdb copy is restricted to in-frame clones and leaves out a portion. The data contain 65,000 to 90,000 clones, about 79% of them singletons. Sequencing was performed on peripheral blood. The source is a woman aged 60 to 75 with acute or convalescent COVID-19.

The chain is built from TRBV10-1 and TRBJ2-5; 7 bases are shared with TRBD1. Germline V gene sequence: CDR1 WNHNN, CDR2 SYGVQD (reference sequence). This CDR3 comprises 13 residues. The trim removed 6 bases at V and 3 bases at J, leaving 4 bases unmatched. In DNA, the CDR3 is TGCGCCAGCAGCCAGACAGGGAAAGAGACCCAGTACTTC. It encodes CASSQTGKETQYF.

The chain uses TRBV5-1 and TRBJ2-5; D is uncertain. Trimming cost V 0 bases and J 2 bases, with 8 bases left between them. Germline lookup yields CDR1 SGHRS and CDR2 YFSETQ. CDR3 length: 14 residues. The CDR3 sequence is CASSLAGSQETQYF. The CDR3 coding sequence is TGCGCCAGCAGCTTGGCGGGTAGTCAAGAGACCCAGTACTTC.

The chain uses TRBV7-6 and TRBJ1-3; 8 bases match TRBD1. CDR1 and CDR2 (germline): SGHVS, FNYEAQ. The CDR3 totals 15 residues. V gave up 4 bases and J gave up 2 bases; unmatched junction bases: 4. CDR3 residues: CASSSLTGAGNTIYF. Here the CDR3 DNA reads TGTGCCAGCAGCTCTTTGACAGGGGCTGGAAACACCATATATTTT.

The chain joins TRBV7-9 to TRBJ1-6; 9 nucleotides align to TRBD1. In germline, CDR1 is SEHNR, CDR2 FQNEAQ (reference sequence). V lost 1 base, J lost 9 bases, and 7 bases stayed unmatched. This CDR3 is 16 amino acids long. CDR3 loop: CASSLGGQGFPSPLHF. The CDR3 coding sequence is TGTGCCAGCAGCTTAGGTGGACAGGGGTTCCCTTCACCCCTCCACTTT.

CDR3 in amino acids: CASFWGYGRDTEAFF. The CDR3 coding sequence is TGCGCCAGCTTCTGGGGCTACGGGCGCGACACTGAAGCTTTCTTT. The chain carries TRBV5-1 and TRBJ1-1; possible D gene TRBD1, 5 bases. CDR1 is SGHRS, CDR2 YFSETQ, per germline. V was trimmed by 7 bases and J by 3 bases, leaving 19 bases between them. The CDR3 has 15 residues.

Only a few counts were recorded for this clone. This CDR3 is CASSTLAGAREQYF. In DNA, the CDR3 is TGTGCCAGCAGTACCTTAGCGGGAGCCCGGGAGCAGTACTTC. The chain employs TRBV6-2 or TRBV6-3 and TRBJ2-7; 9 nucleotides agree with TRBD2. The germline V gene encodes CDR1 MNHEY and CDR2 SVGEGT. V lost 5 bases to trimming and J lost 7 bases; unmatched junction nucleotides: 9. This CDR3 is 14 amino acids long.

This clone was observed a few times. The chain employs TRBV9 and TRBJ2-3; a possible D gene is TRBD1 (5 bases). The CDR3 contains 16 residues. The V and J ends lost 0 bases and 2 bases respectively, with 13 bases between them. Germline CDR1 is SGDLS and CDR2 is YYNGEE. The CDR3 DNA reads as TGTGCCAGCAGCGTAGGGAGTAGGGGTGCCACAGATACGCAGTATTTT. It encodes CASSVGSRGATDTQYF. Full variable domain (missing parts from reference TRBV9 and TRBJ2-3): DSGVTQTPKHLITATGQRVTLRCSPRSGDLSVYWYQQSLDQGLQFLIQYYNGEERAKGNILERFSAQQFPDLHSELNLSSLELGDSALYFCASSVGSRGATDTQYFGPGTRLTVL.

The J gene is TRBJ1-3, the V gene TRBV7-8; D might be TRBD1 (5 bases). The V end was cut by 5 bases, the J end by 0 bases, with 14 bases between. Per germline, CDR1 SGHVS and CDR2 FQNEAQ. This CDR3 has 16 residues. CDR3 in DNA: TGTGCCAGCAGCCGGAGACAGCCCAGCTCTGGAAACACCATATATTTT. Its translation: CASSRRQPSSGNTIYF.

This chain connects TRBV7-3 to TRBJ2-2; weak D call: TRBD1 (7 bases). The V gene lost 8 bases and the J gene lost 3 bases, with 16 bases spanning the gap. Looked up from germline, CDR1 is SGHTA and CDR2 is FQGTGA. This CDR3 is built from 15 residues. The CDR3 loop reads CASRQGGGHTGELFF. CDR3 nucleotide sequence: TGTGCCAGCCGCCAGGGGGGAGGACACACCGGGGAGCTGTTTTTT. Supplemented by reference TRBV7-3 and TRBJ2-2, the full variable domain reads GAGVSQTPSNKVTEKGKYVELRCDPISGHTALYWYRQSLGQGPEFLIYFQGTGAADDSGLPNDRFFAVRPEGSVSTLKIQRTERGDSAVYLCASRQGGGHTGELFFGEGSRLTVL.

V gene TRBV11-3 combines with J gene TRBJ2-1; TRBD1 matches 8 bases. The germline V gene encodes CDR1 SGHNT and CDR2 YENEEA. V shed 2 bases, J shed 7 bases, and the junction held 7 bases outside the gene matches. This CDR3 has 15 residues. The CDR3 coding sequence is TGTGCCAGCAGCTTAAGTGGGACAGGACCTAATGAGCAGTTCTTC. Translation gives CASSLSGTGPNEQFF.

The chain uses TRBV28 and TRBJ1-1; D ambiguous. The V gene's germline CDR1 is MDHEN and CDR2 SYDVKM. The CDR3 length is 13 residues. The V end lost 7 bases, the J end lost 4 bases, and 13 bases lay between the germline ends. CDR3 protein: CASTPPWSTEAFF. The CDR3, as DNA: TGTGCCAGCACTCCCCCGTGGAGCACTGAAGCTTTCTTT.

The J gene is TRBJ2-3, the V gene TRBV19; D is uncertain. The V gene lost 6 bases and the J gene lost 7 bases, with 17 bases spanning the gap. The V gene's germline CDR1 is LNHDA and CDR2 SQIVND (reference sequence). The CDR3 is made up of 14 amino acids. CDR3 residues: CASRPNEVSNTQYF. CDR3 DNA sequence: TGTGCCAGTAGACCGAATGAGGTCTCCAATACGCAGTATTTT.

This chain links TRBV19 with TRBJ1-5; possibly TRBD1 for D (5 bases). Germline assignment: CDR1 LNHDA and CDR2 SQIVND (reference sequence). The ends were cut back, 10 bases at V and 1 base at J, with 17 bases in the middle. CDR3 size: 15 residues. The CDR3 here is CATTSRGLSNQPQHF. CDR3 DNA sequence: TGTGCCACCACCAGCCGGGGGTTGAGCAATCAGCCCCAGCATTTT.

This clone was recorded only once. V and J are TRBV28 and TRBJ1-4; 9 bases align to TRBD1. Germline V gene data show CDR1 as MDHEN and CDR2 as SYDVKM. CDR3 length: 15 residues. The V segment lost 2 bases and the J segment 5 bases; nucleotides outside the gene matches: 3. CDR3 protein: CASSLSGTGNEKLFF. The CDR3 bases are TGTGCCAGCAGTTTAAGTGGGACAGGGAATGAAAAACTGTTTTTT.

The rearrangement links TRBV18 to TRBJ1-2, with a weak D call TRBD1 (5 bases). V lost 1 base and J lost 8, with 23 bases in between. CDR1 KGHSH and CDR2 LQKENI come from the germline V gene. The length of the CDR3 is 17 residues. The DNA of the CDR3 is TGTGCCAGCTCACCACTCTCCGCGGGAAAGGGGAGAGAGGGCTACACCTTC. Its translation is CASSPLSAGKGREGYTF.

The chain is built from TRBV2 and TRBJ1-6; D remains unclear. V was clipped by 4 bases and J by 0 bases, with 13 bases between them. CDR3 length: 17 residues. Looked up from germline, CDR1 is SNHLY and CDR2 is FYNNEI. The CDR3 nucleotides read TGTGCCAGCAGTGGCGGCGGAGCGAACTCCTATAATTCACCCCTCCACTTT. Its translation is CASSGGGANSYNSPLHF.

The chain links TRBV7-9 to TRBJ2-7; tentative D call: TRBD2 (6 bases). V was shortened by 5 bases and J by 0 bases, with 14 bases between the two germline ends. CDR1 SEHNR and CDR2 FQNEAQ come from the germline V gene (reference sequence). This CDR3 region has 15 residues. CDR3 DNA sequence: TGTGCCAGCAGCCGAGGAGGGACCAGCTCCTACGAGCAGTACTTC. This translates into CASSRGGTSSYEQYF.

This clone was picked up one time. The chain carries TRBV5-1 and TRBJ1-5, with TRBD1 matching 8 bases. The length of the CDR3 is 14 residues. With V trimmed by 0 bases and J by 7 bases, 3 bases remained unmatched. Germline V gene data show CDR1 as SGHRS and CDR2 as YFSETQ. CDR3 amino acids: CASSLESGGQPQHF. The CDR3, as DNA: TGCGCCAGCAGCTTGGAGTCAGGGGGCCAGCCCCAGCATTTT.

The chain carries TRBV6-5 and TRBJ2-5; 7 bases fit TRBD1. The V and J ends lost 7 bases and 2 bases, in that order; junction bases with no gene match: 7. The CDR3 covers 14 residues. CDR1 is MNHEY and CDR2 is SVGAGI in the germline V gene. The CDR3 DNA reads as TGTGCCAGCATCCTTGACAGGGTACAAGAGACCCAGTACTTC. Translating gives CASILDRVQETQYF.

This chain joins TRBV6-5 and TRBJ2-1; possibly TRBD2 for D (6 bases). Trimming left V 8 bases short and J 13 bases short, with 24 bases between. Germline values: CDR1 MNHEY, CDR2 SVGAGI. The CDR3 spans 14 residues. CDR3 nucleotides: TGTGCCAGCGGCGGGGACTCACCCCCGCACGGTCAGTTCTTC. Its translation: CASGGDSPPHGQFF.

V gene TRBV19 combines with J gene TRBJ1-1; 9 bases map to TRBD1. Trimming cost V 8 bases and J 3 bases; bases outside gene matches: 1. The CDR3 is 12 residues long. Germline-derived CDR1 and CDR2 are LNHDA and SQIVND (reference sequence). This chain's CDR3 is CASRDRDTEAFF. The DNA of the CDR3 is TGTGCCAGTCGGGACAGGGACACTGAAGCTTTCTTT. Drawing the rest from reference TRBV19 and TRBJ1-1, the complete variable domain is DGGITQSPKYLFRKEGQNVTLSCEQNLNHDAMYWYRQDPGQGLRLIYYSQIVNDFQKGDIAEGYSVSREKKESFPLTVTSAQKNPTAFYLCASRDRDTEAFFGQGTRLTVV.